One and the same sample provided the 18 T cell receptor beta chains below, sequenced in a study of shared clonotypes between healthy human individuals. The table came from immunoSEQ multiplex PCR; TCRdb's copy has only in-frame clones and leaves some out. The sample consists of some 200,000 clones, 60% to 75% of them appearing once. Specimen: memory CD4+ T cells sorted from blood. Stated subset: CD45RA-negative fraction. The receptors were sampled from a man aged 25 to 40 in good health.

The V and J genes are TRBV6-5 and TRBJ1-3, with unresolved D. The CDR3 consists of 15 residues. The V gene lost 5 bases and the J gene lost 1 base, with 12 bases spanning the gap. CDR1 is MNHEY, CDR2 SVGAGI, per germline. CDR3 nucleotides: TGTGCCAGCAGTGGCCTCTCGGGATCTGGAAACACCATATATTTT. This translates into CASSGLSGSGNTIYF.

The genes are TRBV7-8 and TRBJ2-5, with TRBD2 matching over 7 bases. Losses at the gene ends were 5 bases for V and 2 bases for J; bases not matched to a gene: 5. Per the germline V gene, CDR1 is SGHVS and CDR2 is FQNEAQ. This CDR3 has 14 residues. CDR3 in DNA: TGTGCCAGCAGCGGCGGGGGTATTCAAGAGACCCAGTACTTC. Translating gives CASSGGGIQETQYF.

The chain carries TRBV10-3 and TRBJ2-1; D could derive from TRBD1 or TRBD2 (5 bases each). The CDR3 has 13 amino acids. The germline V gene has CDR1 ENHRY and CDR2 SYGVKD. Trimming stripped 7 bases from V and 10 bases from J, with 17 bases between. The CDR3 reads CAIKGYQGPEQFF. The CDR3 DNA follows: TGTGCCATCAAGGGCTATCAGGGACCAGAGCAGTTCTTC.

CDR3: CARRKQGTVYEQYF. The CDR3 DNA is TGTGCCAGAAGAAAACAGGGTACGGTCTACGAGCAGTACTTC. The V gene is TRBV5-3, the J gene TRBJ2-7; D perhaps matches TRBD1 (6 bases). TRBV5-3 has ORF status, its function being uncertain. With 5 bases removed from V and 3 bases from J, the gap between germline ends came to 15 bases. This CDR3 region has 14 residues.

This chain joins TRBV2 and TRBJ2-5, with D uncertain. Germline V lookup: CDR1 SNHLY, CDR2 FYNNEI. There are 12 residues in the CDR3. Trimming cost V 5 bases and J 1 base, with 5 bases left between them. The CDR3 DNA follows: TGTGCCAGCAGTAGTTTCCAAGAGACCCAGTACTTC. Its protein product is CASSSFQETQYF. Variable domain in full (rest from reference TRBV2 and TRBJ2-5): EPEVTQTPSHQVTQMGQEVILRCVPISNHLYFYWYRQILGQKVEFLVSFYNNEISEKSEIFDDQFSVERPDGSNFTLKIRSTKLEDSAMYFCASSSFQETQYFGPGTRLLVL.

On this clone itself: This clone may be a read error of a much larger clone one base away. The rearrangement links TRBV7-2 to TRBJ1-1, with unresolved D. Trimming stripped 5 bases from V and 2 bases from J, with 3 bases between. The CDR3 covers 11 residues. Germline CDR1 SGHTA, CDR2 FQGNSA. DNA for the CDR3: TGTGCCAGCAGCCTAAACACTGAAGCTTTCTTT. Residues: CASSLNTEAFF.

The chain recombines TRBV6-1 with TRBJ1-1, with a tentative D call TRBD1 (5 bases). The germline gives CDR1 MNHNS, CDR2 SASEGT. The CDR3 has 13 amino acids. V lost 5 bases and J 5 bases, leaving 12 bases between the germline ends. The CDR3: CASSIRWGTEAFF. CDR3 nucleotide sequence: TGTGCCAGCAGTATTCGCTGGGGGACTGAAGCTTTCTTT.

The rearrangement links TRBV11-2 to TRBJ2-5, with D perhaps being TRBD1 or TRBD2 (6 bases each). Germline loops: CDR1 SGHAT, CDR2 FQNNGV. V lost 1 base, J lost 5 bases, and 14 bases lay in between. This CDR3 spans 15 amino acids. DNA of the CDR3: TGTGCCAGCAGCTTAGCGGGGGCGGGTCTTGAGACCCAGTACTTC. Protein: CASSLAGAGLETQYF.

This clone came up once. This rearrangement joins TRBV28 to TRBJ1-2; D not resolved. Trimming took off 6 bases at V and 4 bases at J, with 18 bases between the two ends. Germline-derived CDR1 and CDR2 are MDHEN and SYDVKM. The length of the CDR3 is 15 residues. This CDR3 is CASSPPQTTTYGYTF. The DNA of the CDR3 is TGTGCCAGCAGCCCCCCCCAGACAACAACCTATGGCTACACCTTC.

The chain recombines TRBV9 with TRBJ2-3; no reliable D call. V was shortened by 0 bases and J by 5 bases, with 10 bases between the two germline ends. This CDR3 comprises 14 residues. CDR1 and CDR2 (germline): SGDLS, YYNGEE. CDR3 nucleotide sequence: TGTGCCAGCAGCGTAGTCCCAAGCGTAGATACGCAGTATTTT. This translates into CASSVVPSVDTQYF.

This clone was counted once. V is TRBV11-2 and J is TRBJ2-5, with a possible D match to TRBD1 (5 bases). Per the germline V gene, CDR1 is SGHAT and CDR2 is FQNNGV. This CDR3 has 13 residues. V dropped 4 bases and J dropped 5 bases, with 11 bases sitting between them. In DNA, the CDR3 is TGTGCCAGCAGCTCCCAGGGTTCGGAGACCCAGTACTTC. Protein: CASSSQGSETQYF. Drawing the rest from reference TRBV11-2 and TRBJ2-5, the complete variable domain is EAGVAQSPRYKIIEKRQSVAFWCNPISGHATLYWYQQILGQGPKLLIQFQNNGVVDDSQLPKDRFSAERLKGVDSTLKIQPAKLEDSAVYLCASSSQGSETQYFGPGTRLLVL.

This clone was recorded once. The rearrangement links TRBV7-9 to TRBJ2-7; a possible D gene is TRBD1 (6 bases). V dropped 3 bases and J dropped 5 bases, with 14 bases sitting between them. The germline gives CDR1 SEHNR, CDR2 FQNEAQ (reference sequence). The CDR3 is made up of 14 amino acids. CDR3 sequence: CASSFAGENHEQYF. CDR3 DNA sequence: TGTGCCAGCAGCTTCGCAGGGGAGAACCACGAGCAGTACTTC.

This clone was detected only once. V is TRBV2 and J is TRBJ2-2; 7 positions agree with TRBD2. Unmatched junction bases numbered 13, after V lost 2 bases and J lost 4 bases. CDR3 length: 18 amino acids. CDR1 and CDR2 (germline): SNHLY, FYNNEI. This CDR3 is CASSEIPSGKSPTGELFF. The CDR3 coding sequence is TGTGCCAGCAGTGAAATACCTAGCGGAAAATCACCCACCGGGGAGCTGTTTTTT.

The chain employs TRBV25-1 and TRBJ2-3; 9 nucleotides line up with TRBD2. This CDR3 has 17 amino acids. V lost 4 bases, J lost 6 bases, and 14 bases stayed unmatched. Germline assignment: CDR1 MGHDK and CDR2 SYGVNS. The CDR3 region is CASSAWTSASGEDTQYF. The CDR3 DNA reads as TGTGCCAGCAGTGCATGGACTAGCGCCTCAGGGGAGGATACGCAGTATTTT.

The V gene is TRBV11-2, the J gene TRBJ2-5; TRBD1 agrees at 8 bases. Per germline, CDR1 SGHAT and CDR2 FQNNGV. With V trimmed by 5 bases and J by 2 bases, 7 bases remained unmatched. The CDR3 runs 15 residues. The CDR3 loop reads CASSPRGQGQETQYF. CDR3 nucleotide sequence: TGTGCCAGCAGCCCGCGAGGACAGGGTCAAGAGACCCAGTACTTC.

This clone was counted between two and nine times. The rearrangement joins TRBV4-1 to TRBJ1-5; the D is unclear. With 0 bases removed from V and 5 bases from J, the gap between germline ends came to 8 bases. The length of the CDR3 is 14 residues. Germline V gene data show CDR1 as MGHRA and CDR2 as YSYEKL. As DNA, the CDR3 is TGCGCCAGCAGCCAAGAAGGCAGGTATCAGCCCCAGCATTTT. Its protein is CASSQEGRYQPQHF.

This clone appeared many times. Additional DNA sequences in this sample encode the identical CDR3. The J gene is TRBJ2-3, the V gene TRBV7-9; 8 positions agree with TRBD2. Per germline, CDR1 SEHNR and CDR2 FQNEAQ (reference sequence). With V trimmed by 1 base and J by 7 bases, 10 bases remained unmatched. This CDR3 comprises 16 residues. CDR3 protein: CASSLVRSGSLNTQYF. The CDR3 DNA is TGTGCCAGCAGCTTAGTTCGGAGCGGGAGTTTGAATACGCAGTATTTT.

The rearrangement joins TRBV11-2 to TRBJ2-7, with D maybe TRBD1 (6 bases). This CDR3 spans 15 amino acids. Germline values: CDR1 SGHAT, CDR2 FQNNGV. V gave up 6 bases and J gave up 0 bases, with 15 bases separating them. CDR3 nucleotides: TGTGCCAGCAGTCAATTCCGGGACACCTCCTACGAGCAGTACTTC. Amino acids: CASSQFRDTSYEQYF.